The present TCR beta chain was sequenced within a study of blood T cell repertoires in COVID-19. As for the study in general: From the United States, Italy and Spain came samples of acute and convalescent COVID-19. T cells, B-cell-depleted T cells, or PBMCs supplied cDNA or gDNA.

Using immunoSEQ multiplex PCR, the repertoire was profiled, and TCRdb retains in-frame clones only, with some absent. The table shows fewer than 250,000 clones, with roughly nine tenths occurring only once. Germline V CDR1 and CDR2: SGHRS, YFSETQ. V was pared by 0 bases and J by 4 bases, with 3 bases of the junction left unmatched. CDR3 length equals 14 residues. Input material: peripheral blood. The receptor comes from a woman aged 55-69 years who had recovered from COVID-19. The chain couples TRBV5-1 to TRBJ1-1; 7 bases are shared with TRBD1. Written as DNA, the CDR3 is TGCGCCAGCAGCTTGGAACAGGGGTCCACTGAAGCTTTCTTT. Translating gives CASSLEQGSTEAFF.